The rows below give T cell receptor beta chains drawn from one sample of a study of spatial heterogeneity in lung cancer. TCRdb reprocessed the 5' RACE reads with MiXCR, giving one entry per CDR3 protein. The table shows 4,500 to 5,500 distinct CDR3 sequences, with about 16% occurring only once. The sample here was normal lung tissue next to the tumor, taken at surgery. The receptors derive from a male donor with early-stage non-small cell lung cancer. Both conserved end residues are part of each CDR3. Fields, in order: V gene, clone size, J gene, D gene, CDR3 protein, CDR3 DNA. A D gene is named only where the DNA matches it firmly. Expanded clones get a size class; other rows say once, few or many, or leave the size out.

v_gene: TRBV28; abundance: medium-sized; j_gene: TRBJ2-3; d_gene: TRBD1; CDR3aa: CAGGTGNTDTQYF; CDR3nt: TGTGCCGGGGGGACAGGGAACACAGATACGCAGTATTTT
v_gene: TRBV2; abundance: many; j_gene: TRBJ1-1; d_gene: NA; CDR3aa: CASSPREEVAFF; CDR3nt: TGTGCCAGCAGTCCCCGGGAGGAGGTAGCTTTCTTT
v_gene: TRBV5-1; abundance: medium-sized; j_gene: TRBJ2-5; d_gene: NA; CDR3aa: CASSLVPGEETQYF; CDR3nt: TGCGCCAGCAGCTTGGTCCCAGGGGAAGAGACCCAGTACTTC
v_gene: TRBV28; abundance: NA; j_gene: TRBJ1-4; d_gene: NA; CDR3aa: CASSPRTMREKLFF; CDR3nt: TGTGCCAGCAGTCCCCGCACCATGAGAGAAAAACTGTTTTTT
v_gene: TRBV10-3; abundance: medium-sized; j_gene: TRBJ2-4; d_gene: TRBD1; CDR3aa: CAISESPGQENIQYF; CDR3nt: TGTGCCATCAGTGAGTCCCCGGGACAGGAAAACATTCAGTACTTC
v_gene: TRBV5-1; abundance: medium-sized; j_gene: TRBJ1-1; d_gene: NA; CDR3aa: CASSSEGGDTEAFF; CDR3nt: TGCGCCAGCAGCTCGGAGGGCGGTGACACTGAAGCTTTCTTT
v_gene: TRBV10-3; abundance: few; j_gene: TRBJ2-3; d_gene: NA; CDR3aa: CAIADGTRPSTDTQYF; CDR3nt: TGTGCCATCGCAGATGGGACCCGACCTAGCACAGATACGCAGTATTTT
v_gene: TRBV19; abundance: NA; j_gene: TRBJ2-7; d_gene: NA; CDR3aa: CASSIGTGTYEQYF; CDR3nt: TGTGCCAGTAGTATCGGGACCGGCACCTACGAGCAGTACTTC
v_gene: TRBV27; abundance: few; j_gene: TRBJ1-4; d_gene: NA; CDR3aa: CASSSIRATNEKLFF; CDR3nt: TGTGCCAGCAGTTCCATCCGCGCAACTAATGAAAAACTGTTTTTT
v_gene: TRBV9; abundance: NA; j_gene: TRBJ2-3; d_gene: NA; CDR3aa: CASSVLGQTSSTDTQYF; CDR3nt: TGTGCCAGCAGCGTCCTGGGGCAAACTTCTAGCACAGATACGCAGTATTTT
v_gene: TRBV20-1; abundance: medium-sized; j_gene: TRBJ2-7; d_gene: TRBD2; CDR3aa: CSARDPSGSGSLLSYEQYF; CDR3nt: TGCAGTGCTAGAGATCCCTCGGGCAGCGGGAGCTTACTCTCCTACGAGCAGTACTTC
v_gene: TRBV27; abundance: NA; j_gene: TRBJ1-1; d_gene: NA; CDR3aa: CASSPRTRMNTEAFF; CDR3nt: TGTGCCAGCAGTCCCCGGACAAGGATGAACACTGAAGCTTTCTTT
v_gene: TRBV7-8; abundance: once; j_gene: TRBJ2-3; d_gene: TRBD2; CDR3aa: CASSEGIAGGSFADTQYF; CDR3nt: TGTGCCAGCAGCGAGGGGATTGCGGGGGGGTCTTTCGCAGATACGCAGTATTTT
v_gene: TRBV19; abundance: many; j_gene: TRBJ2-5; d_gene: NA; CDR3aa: CASSISWQPQETQYF; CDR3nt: TGTGCCAGTAGTATAAGCTGGCAGCCCCAAGAGACCCAGTACTTC
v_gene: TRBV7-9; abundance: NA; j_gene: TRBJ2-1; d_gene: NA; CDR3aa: CASSSRWGLGPFF; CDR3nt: TGTGCCAGCAGCTCCCGTTGGGGGCTAGGTCCGTTCTTC
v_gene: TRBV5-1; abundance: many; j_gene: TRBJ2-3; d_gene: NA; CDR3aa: CASSLGPATTDTQYF; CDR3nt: TGCGCCAGCAGCTTGGGCCCGGCCACCACAGATACGCAGTATTTT
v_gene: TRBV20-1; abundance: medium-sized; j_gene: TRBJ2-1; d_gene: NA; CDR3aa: CSARDPQTGGNEQFF; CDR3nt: TGCAGTGCTAGAGATCCACAGACTGGCGGCAATGAGCAGTTCTTC
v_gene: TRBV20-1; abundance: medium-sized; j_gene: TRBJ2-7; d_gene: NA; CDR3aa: CSASGSDPEISEQYF; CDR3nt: TGCAGTGCTAGTGGGTCGGACCCCGAAATATCCGAGCAGTACTTC
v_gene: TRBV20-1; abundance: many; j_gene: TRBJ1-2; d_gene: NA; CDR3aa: CSARLGARGYTF; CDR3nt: TGCAGTGCTAGACTGGGGGCGCGGGGCTACACCTTC
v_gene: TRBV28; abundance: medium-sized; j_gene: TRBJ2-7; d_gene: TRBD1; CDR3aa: CASSLGRPGTGKPEQYF; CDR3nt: TGTGCCAGCAGTTTGGGCAGACCGGGGACAGGGAAACCCGAGCAGTACTTC
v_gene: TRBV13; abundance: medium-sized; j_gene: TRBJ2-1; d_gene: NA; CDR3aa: CASSSLPGEQFF; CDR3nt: TGTGCCAGCAGCTCCCTCCCCGGGGAGCAGTTCTTC
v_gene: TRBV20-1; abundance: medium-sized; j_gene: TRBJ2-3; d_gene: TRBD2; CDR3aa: CSASPPGGGVGTDTQYF; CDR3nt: TGCAGTGCTAGTCCTCCGGGCGGGGGAGTTGGCACAGATACGCAGTATTTT
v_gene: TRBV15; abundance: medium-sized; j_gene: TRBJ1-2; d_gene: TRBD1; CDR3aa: CATSRRTGDNYGYTF; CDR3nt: TGTGCCACCAGCAGACGGACAGGGGATAACTATGGCTACACCTTC
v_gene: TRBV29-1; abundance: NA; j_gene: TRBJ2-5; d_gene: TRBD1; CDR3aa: CSVVTGVETQYF; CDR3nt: TGCAGCGTTGTGACAGGGGTAGAGACCCAGTACTTC
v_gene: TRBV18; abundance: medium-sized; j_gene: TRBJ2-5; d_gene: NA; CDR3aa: CASSPPGVETQYF; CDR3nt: TGTGCCAGCTCACCACCGGGGGTAGAGACCCAGTACTTC
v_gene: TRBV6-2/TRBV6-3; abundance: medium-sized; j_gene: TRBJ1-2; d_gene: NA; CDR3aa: CASSYEADYGYTF; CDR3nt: TGTGCCAGCAGTTACGAAGCCGACTATGGCTACACCTTC
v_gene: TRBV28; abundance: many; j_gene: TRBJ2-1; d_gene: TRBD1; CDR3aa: CASSPGQGALEQFF; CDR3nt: TGTGCCAGCAGTCCGGGACAGGGGGCATTGGAGCAGTTCTTC
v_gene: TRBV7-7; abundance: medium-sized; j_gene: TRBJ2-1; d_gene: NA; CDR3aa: CASSLTVYNEQFF; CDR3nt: TGTGCCAGCAGCTTGACTGTCTACAATGAGCAGTTCTTC
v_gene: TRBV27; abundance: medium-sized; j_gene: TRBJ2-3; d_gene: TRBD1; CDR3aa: CASSFSRGDTQYF; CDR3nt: TGTGCCAGCAGTTTCTCCAGGGGGGATACGCAGTATTTT
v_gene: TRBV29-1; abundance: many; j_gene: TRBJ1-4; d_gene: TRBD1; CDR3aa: CSVASRQGLDEKLFF; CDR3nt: TGCAGCGTTGCCTCCCGACAGGGCCTAGATGAAAAACTGTTTTTT
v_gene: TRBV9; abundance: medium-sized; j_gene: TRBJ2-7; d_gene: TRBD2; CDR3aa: CASSVGLAGGEQYF; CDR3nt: TGTGCCAGCAGCGTAGGACTAGCGGGAGGAGAGCAGTACTTC
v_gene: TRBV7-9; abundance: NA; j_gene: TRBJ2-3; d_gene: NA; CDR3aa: CASSFFFFGTRDTQYF; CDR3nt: TGTGCCAGCAGCTTTTTCTTTTTCGGTACCCGGGATACGCAGTATTTT
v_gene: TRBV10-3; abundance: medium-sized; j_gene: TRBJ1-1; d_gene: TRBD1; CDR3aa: CAISPTTGGTNTEAFF; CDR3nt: TGTGCCATCAGCCCAACGACAGGGGGCACGAACACTGAAGCTTTCTTT
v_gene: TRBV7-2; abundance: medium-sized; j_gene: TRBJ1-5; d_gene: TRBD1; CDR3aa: CASSRTGVRWQPQHF; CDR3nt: TGTGCCAGCAGCCGGACAGGGGTTAGGTGGCAGCCCCAGCATTTT
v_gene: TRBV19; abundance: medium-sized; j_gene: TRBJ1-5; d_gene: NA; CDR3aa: CASSMSQHSNQPQHF; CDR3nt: TGTGCCAGTAGTATGTCACAGCATAGCAATCAGCCCCAGCATTTT
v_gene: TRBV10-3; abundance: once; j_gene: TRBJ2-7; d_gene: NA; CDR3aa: CAISTSVVQGYEQYF; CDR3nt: TGTGCCATCAGCACCTCCGTAGTTCAGGGCTACGAGCAGTACTTC